The entry below gives a single T cell receptor (beta chain) sequence along with its context. The data were taken from a study of control samples from healthy donors and cancer patients. The V segment lost 6 bases and the J segment 0 bases; nucleotides outside the gene matches: 8. CDR3 length equals 16 residues. The V gene's germline CDR1 is MNHEY and CDR2 SMNVEV (reference sequence). Method: immunoSEQ multiplex PCR; TCRdb's copy keeps in-frame clones and lacks some. Its table lists fewer than 200,000 clones. This chain uses TRBV27 with TRBJ2-3; 8 bases are shared with TRBD1. This TCR was sampled from a woman in her twenties or thirties in good health. The source material was blood. CDR3 residues: CASRKRQGASTDTQYF. CDR3 DNA sequence: TGTGCCAGCAGAAAACGGCAGGGGGCGAGCACAGATACGCAGTATTTT.